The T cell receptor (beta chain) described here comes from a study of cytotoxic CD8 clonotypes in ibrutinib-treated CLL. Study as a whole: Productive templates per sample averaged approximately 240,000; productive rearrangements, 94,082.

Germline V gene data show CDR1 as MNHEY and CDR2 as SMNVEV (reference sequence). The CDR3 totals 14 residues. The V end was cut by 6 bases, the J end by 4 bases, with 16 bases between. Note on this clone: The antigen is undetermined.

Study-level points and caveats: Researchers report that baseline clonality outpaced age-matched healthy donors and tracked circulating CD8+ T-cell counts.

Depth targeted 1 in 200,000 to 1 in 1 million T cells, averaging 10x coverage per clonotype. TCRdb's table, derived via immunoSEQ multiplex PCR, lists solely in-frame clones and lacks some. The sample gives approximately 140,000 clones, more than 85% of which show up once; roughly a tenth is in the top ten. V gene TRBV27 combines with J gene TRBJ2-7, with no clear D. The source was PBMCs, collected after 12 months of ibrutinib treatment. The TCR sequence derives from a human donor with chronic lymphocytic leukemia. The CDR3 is CASSLTAIEYEQYF. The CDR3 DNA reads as TGTGCCAGCAGCTTGACGGCCATAGAATACGAGCAGTACTTC.